This T cell receptor (beta chain) was identified during a study of blood T cell repertoires in COVID-19. Study processing details: It was from reference gene primer amplification that nucleated cell counts were estimated. The data were produced by immunoSEQ multiplex PCR, yet TCRdb's version contains in-frame clones alone and is incomplete. V and J calls and clone size are those listed in that table; D and trimming were worked out from the DNA. In the table there are approximately 470,000 clones, roughly nine tenths of which are singletons. The V and J ends lost 0 bases and 3 bases respectively, with 9 bases between them. Per the germline V gene, CDR1 is SGHRS and CDR2 is YFSETQ. This CDR3 is 14 amino acids long.

What was sequenced was PBMCs or T cells enriched from blood (not recorded which). The receptor comes from a woman aged 18-29 years who had recovered from COVID-19. The chain combines TRBV5-1 with TRBJ1-2; D is possibly TRBD1 (5 bases). The CDR3 DNA sequence: TGCGCCAGCAGCTTGGCGCAGGGCGACTATGGCTACACCTTC. This gives the protein CASSLAQGDYGYTF.